The clone carrying this TCR beta chain was detected many times. As it was prepared, the TCRbeta library received unique molecular identifiers. MiXCR, applied by TCRdb to the PCR reads, yields one record per CDR3 protein. The profile shows about 6,200 distinct CDR3 sequences, 14% to 15% of them singletons. Per germline, CDR1 SGHTA and CDR2 FQGNSA. This CDR3 has 16 residues. Unmatched junction bases numbered 5, after V lost 1 base and J lost 7 bases. This specimen belongs to a study of T-cell reconstitution after alpha-beta-depleted transplantation in children. This sequence originates from a boy aged 5-17 years with acute lymphoblastic leukemia, due to receive a stem cell transplant. This chain connects TRBV7-2 to TRBJ2-1, with TRBD2 matching over 12 bases. The sequenced sample was PBMCs, obtained before TCRalphabeta/CD19-depleted stem cell transplant. The CDR3 here is CASSLGLAGAGNEQFF. CDR3 nucleotide sequence: TGTGCCAGCAGCTTAGGACTAGCGGGAGCAGGTAATGAGCAGTTCTTC.